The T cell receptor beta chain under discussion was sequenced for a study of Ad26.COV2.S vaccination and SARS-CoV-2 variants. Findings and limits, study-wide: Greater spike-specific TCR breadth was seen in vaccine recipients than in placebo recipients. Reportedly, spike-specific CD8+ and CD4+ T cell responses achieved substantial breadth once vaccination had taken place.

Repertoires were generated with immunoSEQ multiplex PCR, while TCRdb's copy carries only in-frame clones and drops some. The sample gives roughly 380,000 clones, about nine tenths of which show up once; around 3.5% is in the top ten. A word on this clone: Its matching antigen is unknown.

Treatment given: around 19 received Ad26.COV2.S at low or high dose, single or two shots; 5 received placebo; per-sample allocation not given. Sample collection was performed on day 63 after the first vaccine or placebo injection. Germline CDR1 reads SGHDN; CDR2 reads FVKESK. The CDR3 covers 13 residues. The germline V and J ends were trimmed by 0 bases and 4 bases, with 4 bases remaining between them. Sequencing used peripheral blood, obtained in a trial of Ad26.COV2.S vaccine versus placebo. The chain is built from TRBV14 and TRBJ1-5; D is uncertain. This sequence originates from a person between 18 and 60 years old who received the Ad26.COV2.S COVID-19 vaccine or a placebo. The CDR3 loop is CASSQERNQPQHF. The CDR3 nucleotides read TGTGCCAGCAGCCAAGAGAGAAATCAGCCCCAGCATTTT.